This TCR beta chain was recorded in a study of type 1 regulatory T cells. Study details: An in vitro protocol generated T-allo10, a Tr1-enriched, alloantigen-specific CD4 T cell product.

TCRdb ran MiXCR on the reads and lists one entry per CDR3 protein. This table holds more than 20,000 distinct CDR3 sequences, just under 75% found once. Graft donor-derived T-allo10 cells were described as host-alloantigen-specific, anergic, and alloantigen-specifically suppressive. Concerning this clonotype: The antigen remains undetermined.

Germline assignment: CDR1 MNHEY and CDR2 SVGEGT. Trimming took off 6 bases at V and 4 bases at J, with 13 bases between the two ends. The CDR3 covers 13 residues. The chain is built from TRBV6-2 or TRBV6-3 and TRBJ2-7, with D perhaps assigned TRBD1 or TRBD2 (6 bases each). Sequences were obtained from cultured T cells, either the whole culture or a sorted T cell fraction (not recorded which). Subset described: Tr1-enriched cell product generated in vitro against host alloantigens. This clonotype was obtained from a human donor in good health. The CDR3 loop reads CASRRGLAYEQYF. CDR3 in DNA: TGTGCCAGCAGACGGGGGCTGGCGTACGAGCAGTACTTC.